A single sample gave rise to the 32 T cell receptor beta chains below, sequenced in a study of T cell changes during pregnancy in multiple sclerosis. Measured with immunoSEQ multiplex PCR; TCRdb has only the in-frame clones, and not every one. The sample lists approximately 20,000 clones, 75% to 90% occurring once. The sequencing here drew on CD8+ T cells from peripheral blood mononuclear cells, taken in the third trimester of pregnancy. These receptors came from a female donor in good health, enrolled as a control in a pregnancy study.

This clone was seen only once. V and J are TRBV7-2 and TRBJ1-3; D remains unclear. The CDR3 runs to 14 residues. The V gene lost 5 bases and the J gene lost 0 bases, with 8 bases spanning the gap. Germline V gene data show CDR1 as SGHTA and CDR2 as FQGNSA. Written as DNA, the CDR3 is TGTGCCAGCAGCCCCCTCCCCTCTGGAAACACCATATATTTT. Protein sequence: CASSPLPSGNTIYF.

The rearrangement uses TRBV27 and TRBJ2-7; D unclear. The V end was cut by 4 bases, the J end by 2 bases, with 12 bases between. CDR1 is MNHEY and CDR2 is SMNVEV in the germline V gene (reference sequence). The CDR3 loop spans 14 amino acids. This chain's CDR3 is CASSSGVSPYEQYF. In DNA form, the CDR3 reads TGTGCCAGCAGTTCGGGTGTGAGCCCCTACGAGCAGTACTTC.

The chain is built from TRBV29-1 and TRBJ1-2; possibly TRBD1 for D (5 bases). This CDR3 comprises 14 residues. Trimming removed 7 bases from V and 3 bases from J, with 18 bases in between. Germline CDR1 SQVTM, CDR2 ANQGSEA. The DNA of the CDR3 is TGCAGCGCCGATCGCGGGACTCGGGACTATGGCTACACCTTC. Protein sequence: CSADRGTRDYGYTF.

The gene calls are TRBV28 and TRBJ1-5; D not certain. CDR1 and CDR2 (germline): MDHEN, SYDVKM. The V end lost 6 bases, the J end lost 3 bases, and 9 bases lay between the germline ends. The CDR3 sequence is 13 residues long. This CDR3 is CASRQNLNQPQHF. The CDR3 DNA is TGTGCCAGCAGGCAGAATCTCAATCAGCCCCAGCATTTT.

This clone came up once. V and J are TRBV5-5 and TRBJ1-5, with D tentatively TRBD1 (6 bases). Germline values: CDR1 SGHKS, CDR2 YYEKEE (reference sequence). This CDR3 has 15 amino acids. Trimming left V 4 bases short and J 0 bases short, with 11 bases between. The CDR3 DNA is TGTGCCAGCAGCCCAACAGGGAATAGCAATCAGCCCCAGCATTTT. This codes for CASSPTGNSNQPQHF.

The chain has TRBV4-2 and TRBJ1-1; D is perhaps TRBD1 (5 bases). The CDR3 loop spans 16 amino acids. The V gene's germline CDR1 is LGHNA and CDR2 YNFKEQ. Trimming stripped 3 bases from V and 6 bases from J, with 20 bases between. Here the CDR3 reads CASSHAQEGRGAEAFF. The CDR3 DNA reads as TGTGCCAGCAGCCACGCCCAGGAGGGAAGGGGTGCTGAAGCTTTCTTT.

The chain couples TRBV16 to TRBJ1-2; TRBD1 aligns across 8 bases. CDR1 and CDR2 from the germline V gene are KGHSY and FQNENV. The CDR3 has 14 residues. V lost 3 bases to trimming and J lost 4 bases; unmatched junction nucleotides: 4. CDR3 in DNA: TGTGCCAGCAGCCAGGCCGACAGGGGCTATGGCTACACCTTC. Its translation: CASSQADRGYGYTF. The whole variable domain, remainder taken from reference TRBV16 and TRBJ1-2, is GEEVAQTPKHLVRGEGQKAKLYCAPIKGHSYVFWYQQVLKNEFKFLISFQNENVFDETGMPKERFSAKCLPNSPCSLEIQATKLEDSAVYFCASSQADRGYGYTFGSGTRLTVV.

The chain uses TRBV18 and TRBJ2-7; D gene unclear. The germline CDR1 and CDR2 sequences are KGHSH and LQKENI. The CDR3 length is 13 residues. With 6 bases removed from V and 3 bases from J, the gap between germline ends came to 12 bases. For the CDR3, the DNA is TGTGCCAGCTCCCGGTTGTTTCTCTACGAGCAGTACTTC. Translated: CASSRLFLYEQYF.

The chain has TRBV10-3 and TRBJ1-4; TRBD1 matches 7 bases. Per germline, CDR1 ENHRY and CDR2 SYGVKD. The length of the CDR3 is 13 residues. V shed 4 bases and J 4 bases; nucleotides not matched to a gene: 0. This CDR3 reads CAISGQGNEKLFF. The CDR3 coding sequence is TGTGCCATCAGTGGACAGGGTAATGAAAAACTGTTTTTT.

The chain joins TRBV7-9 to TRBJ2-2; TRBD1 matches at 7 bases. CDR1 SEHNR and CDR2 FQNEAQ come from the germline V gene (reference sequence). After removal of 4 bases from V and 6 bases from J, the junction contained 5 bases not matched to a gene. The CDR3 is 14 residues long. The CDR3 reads CASSSPGQAGELFF. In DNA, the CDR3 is TGTGCCAGCAGCTCGCCTGGACAGGCCGGGGAGCTGTTTTTT.

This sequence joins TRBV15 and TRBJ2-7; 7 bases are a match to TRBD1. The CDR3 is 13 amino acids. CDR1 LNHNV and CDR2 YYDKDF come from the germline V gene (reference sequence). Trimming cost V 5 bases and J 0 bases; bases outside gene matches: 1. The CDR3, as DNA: TGTGCCACCAGCGGGGACAGCTCCTACGAGCAGTACTTC. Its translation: CATSGDSSYEQYF.

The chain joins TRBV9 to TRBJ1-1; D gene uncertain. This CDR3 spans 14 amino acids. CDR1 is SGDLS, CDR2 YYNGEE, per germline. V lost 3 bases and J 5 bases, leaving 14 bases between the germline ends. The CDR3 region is CASSGRLGRTEAFF. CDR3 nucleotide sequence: TGTGCCAGCAGCGGAAGGTTAGGCAGGACTGAAGCTTTCTTT.

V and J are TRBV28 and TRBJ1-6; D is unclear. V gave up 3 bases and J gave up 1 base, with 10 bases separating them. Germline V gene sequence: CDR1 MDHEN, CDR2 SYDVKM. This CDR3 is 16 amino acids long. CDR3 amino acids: CASSFLSLSYNSPLHF. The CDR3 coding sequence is TGTGCCAGCAGTTTTCTCTCCCTATCCTATAATTCACCCCTCCACTTT.

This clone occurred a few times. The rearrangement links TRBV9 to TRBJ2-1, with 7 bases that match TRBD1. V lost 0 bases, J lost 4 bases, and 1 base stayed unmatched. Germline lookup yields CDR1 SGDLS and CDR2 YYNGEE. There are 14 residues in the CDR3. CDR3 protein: CASSVEGQYNEQFF. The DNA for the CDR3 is TGTGCCAGCAGCGTAGAGGGACAGTACAATGAGCAGTTCTTC.

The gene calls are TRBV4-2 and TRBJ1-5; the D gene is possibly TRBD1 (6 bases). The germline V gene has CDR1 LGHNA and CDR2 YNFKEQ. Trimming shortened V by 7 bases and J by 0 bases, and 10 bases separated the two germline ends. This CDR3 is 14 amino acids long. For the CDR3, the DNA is TGTGCCAGCAAAGGGGGTGATAGCAATCAGCCCCAGCATTTT. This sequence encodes CASKGGDSNQPQHF.

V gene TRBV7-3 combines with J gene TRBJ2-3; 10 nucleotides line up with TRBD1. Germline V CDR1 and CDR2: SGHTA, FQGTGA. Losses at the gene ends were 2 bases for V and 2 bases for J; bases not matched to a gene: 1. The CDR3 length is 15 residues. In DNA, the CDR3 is TGTGCCAGCAGCTTAGGGACAGGGGTCACAGATACGCAGTATTTT. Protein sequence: CASSLGTGVTDTQYF.

CDR3 sequence: CASWPGVYGTIYF. In nucleotides, the CDR3 is TGTGCCAGCTGGCCAGGGGTCTATGGCACCATATATTTT. V gene TRBV28 combines with J gene TRBJ1-3, with D perhaps TRBD1 (6 bases). CDR1 MDHEN and CDR2 SYDVKM come from the germline V gene. V gave up 8 bases and J gave up 9 bases, with 17 bases separating them. The CDR3 contains 13 residues.

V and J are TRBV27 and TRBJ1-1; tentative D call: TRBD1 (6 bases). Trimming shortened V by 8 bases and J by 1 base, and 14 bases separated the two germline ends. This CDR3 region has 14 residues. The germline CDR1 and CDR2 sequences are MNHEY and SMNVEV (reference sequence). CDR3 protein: CASGRGRENTEAFF. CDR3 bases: TGTGCCAGCGGCAGGGGAAGGGAGAACACTGAAGCTTTCTTT.

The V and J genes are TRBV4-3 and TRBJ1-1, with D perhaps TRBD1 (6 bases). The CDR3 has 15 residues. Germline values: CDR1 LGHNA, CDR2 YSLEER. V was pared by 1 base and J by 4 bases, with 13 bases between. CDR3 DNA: TGCGCCAGCAGCCAAGGGCGGGGGGCGAGCACTGAAGCTTTCTTT. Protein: CASSQGRGASTEAFF.

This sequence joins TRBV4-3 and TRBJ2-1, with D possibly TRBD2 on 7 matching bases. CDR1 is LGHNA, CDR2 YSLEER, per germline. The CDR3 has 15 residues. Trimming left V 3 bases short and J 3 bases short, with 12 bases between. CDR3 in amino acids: CASSQRGGLYNEQFF. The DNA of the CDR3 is TGCGCCAGCAGCCAGAGGGGGGGCCTCTACAATGAGCAGTTCTTC.

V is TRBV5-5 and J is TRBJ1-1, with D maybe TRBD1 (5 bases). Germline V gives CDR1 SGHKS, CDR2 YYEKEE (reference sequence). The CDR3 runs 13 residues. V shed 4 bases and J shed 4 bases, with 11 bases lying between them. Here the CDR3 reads CASSPDRSTEAFF. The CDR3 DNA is TGTGCCAGCAGCCCTGACAGAAGCACTGAAGCTTTCTTT.

The CDR3 loop reads CASRQDLPHPYGYTF. DNA for the CDR3: TGTGCCAGCAGACAGGACCTTCCCCACCCATATGGCTACACCTTC. The J gene is TRBJ1-2, the V gene TRBV7-9; possible D gene TRBD1, 5 bases. This CDR3 has 15 residues. The V end was cut by 6 bases, the J end by 5 bases, with 19 bases between. Germline CDR1 SEHNR, CDR2 FQNEAQ (reference sequence).

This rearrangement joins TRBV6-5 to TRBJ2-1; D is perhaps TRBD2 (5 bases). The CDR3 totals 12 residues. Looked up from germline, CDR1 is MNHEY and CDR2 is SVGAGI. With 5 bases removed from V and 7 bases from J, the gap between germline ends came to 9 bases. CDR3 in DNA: TGTGCCAGCAGTCTACTAGGGAATGAGCAGTTCTTC. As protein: CASSLLGNEQFF.

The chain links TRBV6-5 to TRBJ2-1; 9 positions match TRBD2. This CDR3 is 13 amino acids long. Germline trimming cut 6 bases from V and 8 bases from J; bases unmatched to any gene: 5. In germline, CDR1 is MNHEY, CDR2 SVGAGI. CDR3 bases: TGTGCCAGCAGCACCGGGACTAGCCATGAGCAGTTCTTC. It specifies CASSTGTSHEQFF.

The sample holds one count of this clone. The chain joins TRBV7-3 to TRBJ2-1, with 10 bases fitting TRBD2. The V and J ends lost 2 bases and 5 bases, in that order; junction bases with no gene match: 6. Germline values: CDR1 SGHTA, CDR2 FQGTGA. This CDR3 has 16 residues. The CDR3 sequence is CASSLYGLAGDNEQFF. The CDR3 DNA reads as TGTGCCAGCAGCTTATATGGGCTAGCGGGGGACAATGAGCAGTTCTTC.

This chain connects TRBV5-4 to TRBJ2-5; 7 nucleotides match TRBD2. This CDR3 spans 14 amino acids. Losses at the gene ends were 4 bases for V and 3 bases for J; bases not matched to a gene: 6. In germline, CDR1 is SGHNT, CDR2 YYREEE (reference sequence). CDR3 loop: CASSLGLSKETQYF. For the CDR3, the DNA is TGTGCCAGCAGCCTGGGACTATCTAAAGAGACCCAGTACTTC. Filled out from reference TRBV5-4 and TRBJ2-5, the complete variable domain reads ETGVTQSPTHLIKTRGQQVTLRCSSQSGHNTVSWYQQALGQGPQFIFQYYREEENGRGNFPPRFSGLQFPNYSSELNVNALELDDSALYLCASSLGLSKETQYFGPGTRLLVL.

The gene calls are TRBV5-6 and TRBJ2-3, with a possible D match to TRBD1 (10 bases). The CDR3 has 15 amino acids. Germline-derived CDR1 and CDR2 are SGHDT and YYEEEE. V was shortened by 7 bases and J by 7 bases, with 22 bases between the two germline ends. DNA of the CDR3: TGTGCCAGCGCGGGGGGGGACAGGGGTCGGTATACGCAGTATTTT. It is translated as CASAGGDRGRYTQYF.

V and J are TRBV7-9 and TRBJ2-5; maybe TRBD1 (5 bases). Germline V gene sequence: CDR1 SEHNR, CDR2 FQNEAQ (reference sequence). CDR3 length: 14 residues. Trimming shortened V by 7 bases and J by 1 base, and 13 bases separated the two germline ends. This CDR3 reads CASIPVGAQETQYF. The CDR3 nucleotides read TGTGCCAGCATCCCCGTTGGGGCCCAAGAGACCCAGTACTTC.

As DNA, the CDR3 is TGCGCCAGCAGCCAAGAAGGGCGAGGAGGGAATGAGCAGTTCTTC. Translated: CASSQEGRGGNEQFF. V usage is TRBV4-1 and J usage is TRBJ2-1; D possibly corresponds to TRBD2 (6 bases). The CDR3 contains 15 residues. V was pared by 0 bases and J by 7 bases, with 13 bases between. In germline, CDR1 is MGHRA, CDR2 YSYEKL.

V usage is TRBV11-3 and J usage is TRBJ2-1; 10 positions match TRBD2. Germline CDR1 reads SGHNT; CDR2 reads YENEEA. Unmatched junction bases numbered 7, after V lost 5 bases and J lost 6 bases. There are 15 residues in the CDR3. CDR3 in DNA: TGTGCCAGCAGCCCAGCGGGGGGGCCTAGCAATGAGCAGTTCTTC. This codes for CASSPAGGPSNEQFF.

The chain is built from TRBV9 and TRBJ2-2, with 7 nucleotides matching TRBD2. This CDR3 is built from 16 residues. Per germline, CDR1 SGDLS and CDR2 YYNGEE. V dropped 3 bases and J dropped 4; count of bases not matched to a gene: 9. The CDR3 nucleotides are TGTGCCAGCAGCGAGGGAGGGCCAGGGCCCACCGGGGAGCTGTTTTTT. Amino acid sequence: CASSEGGPGPTGELFF.

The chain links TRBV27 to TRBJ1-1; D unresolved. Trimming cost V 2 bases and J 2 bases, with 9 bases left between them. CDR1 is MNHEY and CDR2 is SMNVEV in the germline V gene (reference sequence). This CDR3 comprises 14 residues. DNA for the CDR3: TGTGCCAGCAGTTTAACGGAGTCTAACACTGAAGCTTTCTTT. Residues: CASSLTESNTEAFF.